The 21 T cell receptor beta chains reported below all come from one sample, sequenced in a study of Graves' ophthalmopathy and Graves' hyperthyroidism. Amplification targeted the TCR beta CDR3 regions, with RNA transcripts as the source material. HTBI primers primed a first-round RT-PCR, and a second-round multiplex PCR followed. TCRdb ran MiXCR on the multiplex PCR reads and lists one entry per CDR3 protein. Among 1 million to 1.3 million distinct CDR3 sequences listed, about 36% were seen once. Material: peripheral blood or thyroid tissue (not recorded which). These receptors were collected from an adult man with Graves' hyperthyroidism.

This chain links TRBV29-1 with TRBJ1-2; D perhaps matches TRBD1 (6 bases). With 5 bases removed from V and 3 bases from J, the gap between germline ends came to 13 bases. This CDR3 is built from 13 residues. The germline gives CDR1 SQVTM, CDR2 ANQGSEA. CDR3 sequence (DNA): TGCAGCGTTTACGGGGGCTTGGACTATGGCTACACCTTC. Amino acid sequence: CSVYGGLDYGYTF.

Turning to this clonotype: Since a much larger clone is just one base distant, this may be a read error. The rearrangement joins TRBV7-2 to TRBJ1-5; D possibly corresponds to TRBD1 (5 bases). CDR3 length: 12 amino acids. Trimming shortened V by 5 bases and J by 8 bases, and 10 bases separated the two germline ends. The germline gives CDR1 SGHTA, CDR2 FQGNSA. The CDR3 DNA is TGTGCCAGCAGCCAGGGAGGTGAGCCCCAGCATTTT. Its protein is CASSQGGEPQHF.

The chain combines TRBV5-1 with TRBJ2-5; D is uncertain. The germline CDR1 and CDR2 sequences are SGHRS and YFSETQ. The length of the CDR3 is 15 residues. V lost 0 bases, J lost 5 bases, and 14 bases lay in between. CDR3 coding DNA: TGCGCCAGCAGCTTGGCCGGACGGCGGACGGAGACCCAGTACTTC. Protein product: CASSLAGRRTETQYF. Together with reference TRBV5-1 and TRBJ2-5, the CDR3 gives the full variable domain: KAGVTQTPRYLIKTRGQQVTLSCSPISGHRSVSWYQQTPGQGLQFLFEYFSETQRNKGNFPGRFSGRQFSNSRSEMNVSTLELGDSALYLCASSLAGRRTETQYFGPGTRLLVL.

The V gene is TRBV20-1, the J gene TRBJ2-2; D is uncertain. Germline loops: CDR1 DFQATT, CDR2 SNEGSKA (reference sequence). The CDR3 totals 9 residues. The V gene lost 3 bases and the J gene lost 15 bases, with 8 bases spanning the gap. The CDR3 region is CSASLEVFF. CDR3 coding DNA: TGCAGTGCTAGCCTAGAGGTGTTTTTT.

A few counts support this clonotype. The V gene is TRBV5-1, the J gene TRBJ2-7, with 7 positions matching TRBD1. V lost 3 bases and J lost 2; bases outside the gene matches: 8. There are 15 residues in the CDR3. Germline values: CDR1 SGHRS, CDR2 YFSETQ. CDR3 DNA sequence: TGCGCCAGCAGCTACTACCGACAGGGTACCTACGAGCAGTACTTC. Protein sequence: CASSYYRQGTYEQYF.

The chain carries TRBV27 and TRBJ2-2; D is unclear. Trimming left V 8 bases short and J 6 bases short, with 10 bases between. The CDR3 spans 12 residues. Germline values: CDR1 MNHEY, CDR2 SMNVEV (reference sequence). DNA for the CDR3: TGTGCCAGCCAAGAAGGGCCCGGGGAGCTGTTTTTT. Translated: CASQEGPGELFF.

This clonotype showed up many times. The chain carries TRBV2 and TRBJ1-5, with unresolved D. The CDR3 spans 14 residues. V lost 6 bases, J lost 7 bases, and 16 bases lay in between. CDR1 SNHLY and CDR2 FYNNEI come from the germline V gene. The CDR3 DNA reads as TGTGCCAGCAGAAGACCCCACCCGGACCAGCCCCAGCATTTT. Translating it yields CASRRPHPDQPQHF.

This clonotype appeared many times. The chain joins TRBV4-3 to TRBJ1-2; D might be TRBD1 (5 bases). Germline V gene lookup returns CDR1 LGHNA and CDR2 YSLEER. Trimming shortened V by 4 bases and J by 2 bases, and 8 bases separated the two germline ends. The CDR3 runs 13 residues. CDR3 region: CASSPRDNYGYTF. CDR3 nucleotide sequence: TGCGCCAGCAGCCCCCGGGACAACTATGGCTACACCTTC.

The chain joins TRBV20-1 to TRBJ1-2; D ambiguous. The CDR3 is made up of 15 amino acids. CDR1 and CDR2 from the germline V gene are DFQATT and SNEGSKA (reference sequence). V was cut by 3 bases and J by 4 bases, with 18 bases left in between. The CDR3 DNA reads as TGCAGTGCTAGCAGTCCCGAAGAGTTCCTCTATGGCTACACCTTC. Translation gives CSASSPEEFLYGYTF.

The V gene is TRBV25-1, the J gene TRBJ1-5; D perhaps matches TRBD1 (5 bases). CDR3 length equals 11 residues. Germline CDR1 reads MGHDK; CDR2 reads SYGVNS. The V end lost 8 bases, the J end lost 7 bases, and 9 bases lay between the germline ends. DNA for the CDR3: TGTGCCAGCGGGGGTCAACAGCCCCAGCATTTT. This gives the protein CASGGQQPQHF. The full variable domain, in which reference TRBV25-1 and TRBJ1-5 provide the parts outside the CDR3, is EADIYQTPRYLVIGTGKKITLECSQTMGHDKMYWYQQDPGMELHLIHYSYGVNSTEKGDLSSESTVSRIRTEHFPLTLESARPSHTSQYLCASGGQQPQHFGDGTRLSIL.

CDR3 sequence: CASSARVDRAPSETQYF. DNA of the CDR3: TGTGCCAGCAGCGCACGGGTTGACAGGGCCCCAAGTGAGACCCAGTACTTC. The V gene is TRBV7-9, the J gene TRBJ2-5; 7 nucleotides agree with TRBD1. CDR1 and CDR2 from the germline V gene are SEHNR and FQNEAQ (reference sequence). J was trimmed by 5 bases and V by 5 bases; bases with no gene match: 17. This CDR3 spans 17 amino acids.

V is TRBV7-9 and J is TRBJ1-5, with a possible D match to TRBD1 (5 bases). Per the germline V gene, CDR1 is SEHNR and CDR2 is FQNEAQ (reference sequence). Deletions cut 5 bases from V and 11 bases from J, with 28 bases between. This CDR3 comprises 17 residues. CDR3 sequence: CASSPQVTGLAGETQHF. DNA of the CDR3: TGTGCCAGCAGCCCACAGGTTACAGGCCTCGCCGGGGAGACCCAGCATTTT.

This clonotype has just a few counts. The rearrangement joins TRBV20-1 to TRBJ2-3, with TRBD2 matching 10 bases. V was pared by 6 bases and J by 1 base, with 4 bases of the junction left unmatched. The CDR3 runs to 14 residues. The V gene's germline CDR1 is DFQATT and CDR2 SNEGSKA (reference sequence). CDR3 nucleotides: TGCAGTGCCGAAAGCGGGGGGGGCACAGATACGCAGTATTTT. The encoded protein is CSAESGGGTDTQYF.

This rearrangement joins TRBV4-2 to TRBJ1-4; D is perhaps TRBD1 (6 bases). CDR1 is LGHNA and CDR2 is YNFKEQ in the germline V gene. There are 16 residues in the CDR3. V was trimmed by 5 bases and J by 8 bases, leaving 21 bases between them. The CDR3 region has the DNA TGTGCCAGCAGCTCGGAGATGGGGGGCGCGCCCGAAAAACTGTTTTTT. Its protein product is CASSSEMGGAPEKLFF.

This clonotype was picked up a small number of times. This chain connects TRBV9 to TRBJ2-7; 7 bases agree with TRBD1. CDR3 size: 16 residues. Germline V gene lookup returns CDR1 SGDLS and CDR2 YYNGEE. Losses at the gene ends were 4 bases for V and 0 bases for J; bases not matched to a gene: 10. CDR3 amino acids: CASSPRGQATSYEQYF. CDR3 nucleotides: TGTGCCAGCAGCCCCCGAGGACAGGCGACCTCCTACGAGCAGTACTTC.

The rearrangement joins TRBV6-6 to TRBJ1-3; no reliable D call. The CDR3 sequence is 17 residues long. Germline CDR1 MNHNY, CDR2 SVGAGI (reference sequence). V gave up 2 bases and J gave up 0 bases, with 14 bases separating them. Here the CDR3 reads CASSYIAQPSSGNTIYF. For the CDR3, the DNA is TGTGCCAGCAGTTACATAGCTCAGCCCAGCTCTGGAAACACCATATATTTT.

As DNA, the CDR3 is TGTGCCAGCAGTCGGGCAGATACGCAGTATTTT. It specifies CASSRADTQYF. The rearrangement joins TRBV12-3 or TRBV12-4 to TRBJ2-3; D is unclear. V lost 5 bases and J lost 4, with 4 bases in between. The CDR3 sequence is 11 residues long.

The table lists this clonotype with many counts. This chain joins TRBV7-2 and TRBJ2-5; 7 bases fit TRBD1. The ends lost 4 bases at V and 5 bases at J; junction bases unmatched: 13. Germline values: CDR1 SGHTA, CDR2 FQGNSA. CDR3 length equals 16 residues. The CDR3 nucleotides are TGTGCCAGCAGCTCGCAAATCTGGACAGGAGGCGAGACCCAGTACTTC. Its protein is CASSSQIWTGGETQYF. Full variable domain (outside the CDR3, taken from reference TRBV7-2 and TRBJ2-5): GAGVSQSPSNKVTEKGKDVELRCDPISGHTALYWYRQSLGQGLEFLIYFQGNSAPDKSGLPSDRFSAERTGGSVSTLTIQRTQQEDSAVYLCASSSQIWTGGETQYFGPGTRLLVL.

This clonotype was seen ten or more times. V usage is TRBV7-8 and J usage is TRBJ2-7; 15 positions match TRBD2. Germline V lookup: CDR1 SGHVS, CDR2 FQNEAQ. V shed 5 bases, J shed 5 bases, and the junction held 10 bases outside the gene matches. CDR3 length equals 17 residues. The CDR3 region is CASSRRTSGRAVHEQYF. The DNA of the CDR3 is TGTGCCAGCAGCCGACGGACTAGCGGGAGGGCCGTCCACGAGCAGTACTTC.

V is TRBV25-1 and J is TRBJ1-1; TRBD1 is a possible D gene (5 bases). Germline V gene sequence: CDR1 MGHDK, CDR2 SYGVNS. V shed 5 bases and J shed 0 bases, with 19 bases lying between them. This CDR3 comprises 17 residues. CDR3 loop: CASSLYQGSTMNTEAFF. The CDR3, as DNA: TGTGCCAGCAGTTTATATCAGGGCTCCACGATGAACACTGAAGCTTTCTTT. The full variable domain, with the rest looked up from reference TRBV25-1 and TRBJ1-1, is EADIYQTPRYLVIGTGKKITLECSQTMGHDKMYWYQQDPGMELHLIHYSYGVNSTEKGDLSSESTVSRIRTEHFPLTLESARPSHTSQYLCASSLYQGSTMNTEAFFGQGTRLTVV.

The table lists this clonotype with many counts. This chain uses TRBV15 with TRBJ2-5; 9 nucleotides agree with TRBD2. The V segment lost 5 bases and the J segment 7 bases; nucleotides outside the gene matches: 8. CDR1 LNHNV and CDR2 YYDKDF come from the germline V gene (reference sequence). The CDR3 sequence is 14 residues long. The CDR3 loop is CATSVGLAMTTQYF. CDR3 DNA sequence: TGTGCCACCAGCGTAGGACTAGCGATGACGACCCAGTACTTC.